The rows below give T cell receptor beta chains drawn from one sample of a study of shared clonotypes between healthy human individuals. The method was immunoSEQ multiplex PCR; TCRdb's version includes in-frame clones alone and lacks a portion of them. The table has 950,000 to 1,100,000 clones, around 78% seen once; the top ten hold around 0.6%. The material sequenced was memory CD4+ T cells from PBMCs. The receptors were gathered from a man in his late teens or twenties in good health. Some clones in this sample may be carry-over from other donors' samples. The conserved cysteine and the conserved F or W are not part of the CDR3 here. The size entry is marked missing in some rows and otherwise reads once, few, many or a size class.

clone_size,j_call,v_call,cdr3_aa
few,TRBJ2-3,TRBV6-5,ASSYRQGTDTQY
NA,TRBJ2-3,TRBV28,ASSANDRVFSGTQY
NA,TRBJ2-1,TRBV2,ASSDASASSYNEQF
NA,TRBJ2-5,TRBV19,ASSNHGVGETQY
NA,TRBJ1-1,TRBV5-1,ASSLGLGNTEAF
NA,TRBJ2-5,TRBV6-5,ASSYLETQY
NA,TRBJ1-1,TRBV28,ASSSLGQGAGNTEAF
NA,TRBJ2-1,TRBV18,ASSPASGAYNEQF
once,TRBJ1-3,TRBV4-3,ASSQDRGRGGNTIY
NA,TRBJ1-1,TRBV27,ASSPTPGQGRRLNTEAF
NA,TRBJ2-2,TRBV11-2,ASRSWGQKTNTGELF
NA,TRBJ1-2,TRBV10-1,ASSDDSHYGYT
once,TRBJ2-4,TRBV7-2,ASSLAGGSGNIQY
NA,TRBJ1-2,TRBV7-2,ASSLKPGTHNGYT
few,TRBJ2-1,TRBV6-5,ASSYSAGTYNEQF
once,TRBJ2-5,TRBV6-5,ASSYIPGLGETQY
once,TRBJ1-2,TRBV2,ASSELGGYGYT
NA,TRBJ1-2,TRBV30,AWSEDRGPYGYT
NA,TRBJ2-7,TRBV7-3,ASSASGTSSYEQY
NA,TRBJ1-2,TRBV18,ASSPGTDYSGYT
NA,TRBJ2-1,TRBV7-9,ASSPGLGQGNYNEQF
NA,TRBJ2-7,TRBV27,ASSRKPHSYEQY
few,TRBJ1-3,TRBV7-9,ASSLASTASGNTIY
NA,TRBJ1-1,TRBV18,ASSLQGGTMNTEAF
NA,TRBJ2-5,TRBV29-1,SVDVETQY
NA,TRBJ2-7,TRBV9,ASSPGHSSYEQY
NA,TRBJ2-1,TRBV28,ASSSHSVLSYNEQF
NA,TRBJ2-5,TRBV5-1,ASSFRLAGAQETQY
NA,TRBJ1-2,TRBV6-5,ASSSKDRDYGYT
NA,TRBJ2-1,TRBV5-1,ASSYLAGAYNEQF